This T cell receptor beta chain was sequenced during a study of cytomegalovirus exposure and HLA in healthy donors. Overall study context: A subsequent analysis reported that the 120 or so validation repertoires were produced on the same platform that had also been used for the 600 to 800 first-cohort repertoires.

Looked up from germline, CDR1 is SGHVS and CDR2 is FQNEAQ. V was shortened by 2 bases and J by 1 base, with 14 bases between the two germline ends. The CDR3 runs 16 residues. The donors were in the 120-subject validation cohort, distinct from the roughly 600-subject first cohort. Sequencing was performed with immunoSEQ multiplex PCR; in TCRdb, only in-frame clones are kept and a portion is missing. There are some 80,000 clones in the sample; roughly 94% occur only once, and more than 0.6% lies in the top ten. The V and J genes are TRBV7-8 and TRBJ2-5; D is undetermined. Sequencing was done on a sample of PBMCs. This sequence was found in a young woman in good health and CMV-seronegative. The CDR3 is CASSLTTGPGQETQYF. The DNA of the CDR3 is TGTGCCAGCAGCTTAACCACTGGTCCGGGCCAAGAGACCCAGTACTTC.